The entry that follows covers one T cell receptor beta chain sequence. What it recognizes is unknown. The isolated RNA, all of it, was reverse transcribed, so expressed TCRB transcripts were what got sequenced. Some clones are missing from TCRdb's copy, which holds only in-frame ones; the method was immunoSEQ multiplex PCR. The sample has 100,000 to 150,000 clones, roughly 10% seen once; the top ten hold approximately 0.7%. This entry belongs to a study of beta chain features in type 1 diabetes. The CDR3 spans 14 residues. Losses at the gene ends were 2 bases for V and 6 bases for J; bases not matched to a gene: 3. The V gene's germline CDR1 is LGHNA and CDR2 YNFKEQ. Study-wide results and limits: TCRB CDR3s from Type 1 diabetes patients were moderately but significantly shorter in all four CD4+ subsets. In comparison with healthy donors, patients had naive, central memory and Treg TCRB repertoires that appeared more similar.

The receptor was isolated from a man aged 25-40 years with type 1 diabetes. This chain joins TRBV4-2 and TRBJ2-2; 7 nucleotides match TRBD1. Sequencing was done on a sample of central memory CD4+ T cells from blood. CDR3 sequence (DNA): TGTGCCAGCAGCCAACTTCAGGGGGCCGGGGAGCTGTTTTTT. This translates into CASSQLQGAGELFF.